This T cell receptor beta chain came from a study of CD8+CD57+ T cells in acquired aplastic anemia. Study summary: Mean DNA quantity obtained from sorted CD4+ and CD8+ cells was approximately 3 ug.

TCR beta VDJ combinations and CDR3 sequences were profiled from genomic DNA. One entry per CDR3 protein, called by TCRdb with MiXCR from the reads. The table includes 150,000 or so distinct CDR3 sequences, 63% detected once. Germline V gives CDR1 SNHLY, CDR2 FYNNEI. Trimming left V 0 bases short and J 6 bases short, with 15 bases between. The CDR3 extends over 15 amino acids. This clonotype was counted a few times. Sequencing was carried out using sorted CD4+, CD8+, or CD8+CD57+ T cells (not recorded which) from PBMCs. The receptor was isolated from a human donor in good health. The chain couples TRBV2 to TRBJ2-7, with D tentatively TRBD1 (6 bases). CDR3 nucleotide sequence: TGTGCCAGCAGTGAAGCGCAGGGGACGGGCGGCGAGCAGTACTTC. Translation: CASSEAQGTGGEQYF.